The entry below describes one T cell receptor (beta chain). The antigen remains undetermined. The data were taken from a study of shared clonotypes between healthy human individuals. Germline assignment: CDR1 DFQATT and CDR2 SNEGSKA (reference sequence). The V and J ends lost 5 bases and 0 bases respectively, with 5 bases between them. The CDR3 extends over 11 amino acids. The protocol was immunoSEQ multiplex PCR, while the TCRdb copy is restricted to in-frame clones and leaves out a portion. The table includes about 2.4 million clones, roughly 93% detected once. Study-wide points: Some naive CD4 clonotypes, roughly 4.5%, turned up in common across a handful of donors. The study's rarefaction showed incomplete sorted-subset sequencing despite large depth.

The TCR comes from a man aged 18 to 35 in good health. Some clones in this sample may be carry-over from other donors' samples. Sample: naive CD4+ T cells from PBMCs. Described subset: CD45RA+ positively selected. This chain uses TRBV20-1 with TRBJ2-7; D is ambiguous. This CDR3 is CSAVRSYEQYF. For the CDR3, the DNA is TGCAGTGCTGTGCGCTCCTACGAGCAGTACTTC.